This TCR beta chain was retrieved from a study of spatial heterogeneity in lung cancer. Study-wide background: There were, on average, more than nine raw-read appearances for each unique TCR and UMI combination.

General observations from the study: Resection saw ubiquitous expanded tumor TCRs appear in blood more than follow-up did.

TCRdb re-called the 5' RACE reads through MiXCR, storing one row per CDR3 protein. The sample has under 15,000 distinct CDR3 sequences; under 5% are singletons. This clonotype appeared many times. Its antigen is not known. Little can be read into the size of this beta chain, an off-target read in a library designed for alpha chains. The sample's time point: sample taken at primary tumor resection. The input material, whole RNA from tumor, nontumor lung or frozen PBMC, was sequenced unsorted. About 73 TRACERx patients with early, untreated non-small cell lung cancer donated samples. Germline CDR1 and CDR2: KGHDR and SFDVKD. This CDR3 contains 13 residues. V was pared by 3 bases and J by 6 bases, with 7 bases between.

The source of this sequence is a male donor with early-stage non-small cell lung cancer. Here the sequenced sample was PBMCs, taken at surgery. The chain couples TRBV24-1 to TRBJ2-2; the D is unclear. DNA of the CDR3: TGTGCCACCAGTGATCCATCGGCCGGGGAGCTGTTTTTT. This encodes CATSDPSAGELFF.